The 14 T cell receptor beta chains presented below share a single source sample, sequenced in a study of blood T cell repertoires in COVID-19. Assay used: immunoSEQ multiplex PCR; TCRdb lists only in-frame clones, some missing. Of tens of thousands of clones in the sample, roughly 85% are singletons; the top ten hold over 9.5%. The sequencing sample was made of peripheral blood. The receptors originated from a human donor in a cohort sampled during active COVID-19.

V is TRBV4-2 and J is TRBJ1-5, with D possibly TRBD1 on 6 matching bases. Per the germline V gene, CDR1 is LGHNA and CDR2 is YNFKEQ. V lost 4 bases and J lost 6, with 16 bases in between. This CDR3 comprises 15 residues. CDR3: CASSPPGARGQPQHF. The CDR3 bases are TGTGCCAGCAGCCCTCCAGGGGCACGAGGTCAGCCCCAGCATTTT.

This sequence joins TRBV7-3 and TRBJ1-1; TRBD1 matches at 7 bases. The V segment lost 3 bases and the J segment 6 bases; nucleotides outside the gene matches: 4. CDR3 length equals 13 residues. Germline V gives CDR1 SGHTA, CDR2 FQGTGA. The CDR3 protein is CASSFNRGAEAFF. DNA of the CDR3: TGTGCCAGCAGCTTCAACAGGGGCGCTGAAGCTTTCTTT.

This sequence joins TRBV5-1 and TRBJ2-1; TRBD2 agrees at 12 bases. This CDR3 has 16 amino acids. Trimming at V came to 4 bases and at J to 6 bases, leaving 8 bases not matched to a gene. Germline lookup yields CDR1 SGHRS and CDR2 YFSETQ. The CDR3 region has the DNA TGCGCCAGCAGCAAGAGCCCTAGCGGGGGGGCCAATGAGCAGTTCTTC. Encoded protein: CASSKSPSGGANEQFF.

V and J are TRBV3-1 (or the pseudogene TRBV3-2) and TRBJ2-7, with 10 bases identical to TRBD2. CDR3 length: 13 amino acids. CDR1 LGHDT and CDR2 YNNKEL come from the germline V gene (reference sequence). The V gene end was trimmed by 1 base and the J gene end by 13 bases; junction bases not matched to a gene: 7. The CDR3 coding sequence is TGTGCCAGCAGCCAAGGTGGACTAGCGGCTCTTTACTTC. This sequence encodes CASSQGGLAALYF.

V gene TRBV9 combines with J gene TRBJ1-4; 10 nucleotides align to TRBD1. V was clipped by 4 bases and J by 8 bases; unmatched bases: 8. The CDR3 loop spans 15 amino acids. The germline V gene has CDR1 SGDLS and CDR2 YYNGEE. CDR3 bases: TGTGCCAGCAGCCAAGGGACAGGGGAAGGGGAAAAACTGTTTTTT. The encoded protein is CASSQGTGEGEKLFF. The full variable domain, completed using reference TRBV9 and TRBJ1-4, is DSGVTQTPKHLITATGQRVTLRCSPRSGDLSVYWYQQSLDQGLQFLIQYYNGEERAKGNILERFSAQQFPDLHSELNLSSLELGDSALYFCASSQGTGEGEKLFFGSGTQLSVL.

The chain uses TRBV6-1 and TRBJ2-1, with TRBD2 matching over 7 bases. The CDR3 covers 14 residues. Germline V gene sequence: CDR1 MNHNS, CDR2 SASEGT. J gave up 5 bases and V 3 bases, and 4 bases lay outside the gene matches. CDR3 coding DNA: TGTGCCAGCAGTGACGGGGGGTCCCACAATGAGCAGTTCTTC. Translated: CASSDGGSHNEQFF.

V is TRBV7-9 and J is TRBJ2-1; D might be TRBD2 (5 bases). The germline V gene encodes CDR1 SEHNR and CDR2 FQNEAQ (reference sequence). V lost 7 bases, J lost 13 bases, and 20 bases lay in between. The CDR3 runs 13 residues. The CDR3 spells CASTTGGFSPQFF. The CDR3 coding sequence is TGTGCCAGCACCACCGGCGGGTTCTCCCCCCAGTTCTTC.

The chain links TRBV30 to TRBJ2-7, with 11 bases aligning to TRBD2. Trimming took 2 bases from V and 3 from J; bases not matched to a gene: 12. The CDR3 runs to 17 residues. Germline loops: CDR1 GTSNPN, CDR2 SVGIG (reference sequence). CDR3 protein: CAWSKLAGDQPGYEQYF. The CDR3 DNA reads as TGTGCCTGGAGTAAACTAGCGGGGGACCAACCGGGCTACGAGCAGTACTTC.

This clone is judged medium-sized. The chain has TRBV19 and TRBJ1-3; D remains ambiguous. Trimming shortened V by 3 bases and J by 0 bases, and 15 bases separated the two germline ends. Germline V gives CDR1 LNHDA, CDR2 SQIVND (reference sequence). The CDR3 runs 17 residues. CDR3 region: CASSIGGFGLSGNTIYF. CDR3 DNA sequence: TGTGCCAGTAGTATCGGAGGGTTTGGGCTCTCTGGAAACACCATATATTTT.

The chain uses TRBV28 and TRBJ1-5; TRBD1 might be the D (6 bases). The V and J ends lost 6 bases and 0 bases respectively, with 15 bases between them. The V gene's germline CDR1 is MDHEN and CDR2 SYDVKM. This CDR3 region has 16 residues. CDR3 sequence reads: CASSTGGGLSNQPQHF. CDR3 sequence (DNA): TGTGCCAGCAGCACCGGGGGGGGGCTTAGCAATCAGCCCCAGCATTTT.

The rearrangement uses TRBV4-1 and TRBJ2-5, with TRBD2 identical over 9 bases. The ends lost 4 bases at V and 4 bases at J; junction bases unmatched: 7. Germline V CDR1 and CDR2: MGHRA, YSYEKL. The CDR3 consists of 15 residues. CDR3 sequence: CASSRTSAFRETQYF. Written as DNA, the CDR3 is TGCGCCAGCAGCCGGACTAGCGCCTTCAGAGAGACCCAGTACTTC.

This clone was recorded only once. V is TRBV19 and J is TRBJ2-5; TRBD1 matches 7 bases. CDR3 length: 16 amino acids. V lost 3 bases, J lost 4 bases, and 11 bases stayed unmatched. From germline, CDR1 is LNHDA and CDR2 SQIVND (reference sequence). In nucleotides, the CDR3 is TGTGCCAGTAGTATTAGTTTGGGGACAGCCCGAGAGACCCAGTACTTC. Translation gives CASSISLGTARETQYF.

V is TRBV13 and J is TRBJ2-7, with 10 bases matching TRBD2. With 6 bases clipped from V and 3 bases from J, the junction kept 5 bases outside the gene matches. CDR3 length equals 14 residues. CDR1 and CDR2 from the germline V gene are PRHDT and FYEKMQ (reference sequence). This CDR3 reads CASSQAGGSYEQYF. CDR3 bases: TGTGCCAGCAGTCAAGCGGGAGGGAGCTACGAGCAGTACTTC.

This chain links TRBV28 with TRBJ1-5, with D perhaps matching TRBD1 (6 bases). The CDR3 has 16 amino acids. Trimming removed 4 bases at V and 4 bases at J, with 17 bases between. Germline assignment: CDR1 MDHEN and CDR2 SYDVKM. The CDR3 DNA reads as TGTGCCAGCAGTTATGTACGAGGGACAACGAATCAGCCCCAGCATTTT. It encodes CASSYVRGTTNQPQHF.